These T cell receptor beta chains were read from a single sample in a study of blood T cell repertoires in COVID-19. Measured with immunoSEQ multiplex PCR; TCRdb has only the in-frame clones, and not every one. Of about 220,000 clones listed, less than 90% are singletons. The sample comprised peripheral blood. The source is a man aged 35 to 55 with active or convalescent COVID-19. Each CDR3 is given with its conserved first and last residue. D genes are given only for firm matches. Part of the rows lack a size; the others show once, few, many or a class for expanded clones.

cdr3_length,d_call,j_call,v_call,clone_size,cdr3_aa,cdr3_nt
15,TRBD2,TRBJ2-7,TRBV7-9,once,CASSLVPAGVMEQYF,TGTGCCAGCAGCTTAGTACCAGCGGGAGTGATGGAGCAGTACTTC
14,.,TRBJ2-7,TRBV2,.,CASSEASGPYEQYF,TGTGCCAGCAGTGAAGCTAGCGGCCCCTACGAGCAGTACTTC
12,.,TRBJ1-2,TRBV6-5,.,CASRPPGYGYTF,TGTGCCAGCAGACCTCCGGGCTATGGCTACACCTTC
15,TRBD1,TRBJ1-1,TRBV29-1,few,CSVEMTGVRNTEAFF,TGCAGCGTTGAAATGACAGGGGTCAGAAACACTGAAGCTTTCTTT
13,.,TRBJ1-1,TRBV3-1/TRBV3-2,once,CASSHESETEAFF,TGTGCCAGCAGCCACGAGAGCGAGACTGAAGCTTTCTTT
13,.,TRBJ2-5,TRBV18,.,CASSPGGWETQYF,TGTGCCAGCTCACCAGGGGGCTGGGAGACCCAGTACTTC
15,TRBD1,TRBJ2-1,TRBV5-4,.,CASSSDRGGYNEQFF,TGTGCCAGCAGCTCCGACAGGGGCGGATACAATGAGCAGTTCTTC
15,.,TRBJ1-6,TRBV9,.,CASSSEVGLDSPLHF,TGTGCCAGCAGCTCCGAAGTGGGCCTGGATTCACCCCTCCACTTT
16,TRBD2,TRBJ2-1,TRBV5-1,once,CASSLVASGGYNEQFF,TGCGCCAGCAGCTTGGTGGCGAGCGGGGGGTACAATGAGCAGTTCTTC
18,TRBD2,TRBJ2-1,TRBV5-4,.,CASRDTLAGGISYNEQFF,TGTGCCAGCAGGGATACCTTAGCGGGGGGTATCTCCTACAATGAGCAGTTCTTC
15,.,TRBJ1-1,TRBV19,.,CASSMWTTWDTEAFF,TGTGCCAGTAGTATGTGGACAACCTGGGACACTGAAGCTTTCTTT
11,.,TRBJ2-1,TRBV6-5,.,CASSLMELQFF,TGTGCCAGCAGTCTAATGGAGTTGCAGTTCTTC
18,.,TRBJ1-2,TRBV28,few,CASSPSYGALLDHYGYTF,TGTGCCAGCAGCCCCTCTTATGGGGCGCTTTTAGACCACTATGGCTACACCTTC
14,TRBD1,TRBJ2-7,TRBV11-2,.,CASSPGTGHNEQYF,TGTGCCAGCAGCCCCGGGACAGGGCACAACGAGCAGTACTTC
15,.,TRBJ1-6,TRBV5-1,.,CASSQAGTNSSPLHF,TGCGCCAGCAGCCAAGCCGGGACAAACAGTTCACCCCTCCACTTT
12,.,TRBJ2-3,TRBV19,.,CASSFYTDTQYF,TGTGCCAGTAGTTTTTACACAGATACGCAGTATTTT
15,TRBD1,TRBJ1-5,TRBV19,.,CASSIYRGPAQPQHF,TGTGCCAGTAGTATCTACAGGGGGCCGGCTCAGCCCCAGCATTTT
13,.,TRBJ1-3,TRBV25-1,.,CASSDYSGNTIYF,TGTGCCAGCAGTGACTACTCTGGAAACACCATATATTTT
18,.,TRBJ2-1,TRBV11-2,once,CASSSFDLQGIQYNEQFF,TGTGCCAGCAGCTCATTTGACCTACAGGGCATACAATACAATGAGCAGTTCTTC
15,TRBD1,TRBJ2-7,TRBV4-1,once,CASSPKPGTGDEQYF,TGCGCCAGCAGCCCCAAGCCCGGGACAGGGGACGAGCAGTACTTC
13,TRBD1,TRBJ1-2,TRBV7-9,.,CASRGIRTGPTTF,TGTGCCAGCAGAGGGATAAGGACAGGTCCAACAACCTTC
14,TRBD1,TRBJ1-2,TRBV7-2,once,CASSRRDRVDGYTF,TGTGCCAGCAGTCGCCGGGACAGGGTAGATGGCTACACCTTC